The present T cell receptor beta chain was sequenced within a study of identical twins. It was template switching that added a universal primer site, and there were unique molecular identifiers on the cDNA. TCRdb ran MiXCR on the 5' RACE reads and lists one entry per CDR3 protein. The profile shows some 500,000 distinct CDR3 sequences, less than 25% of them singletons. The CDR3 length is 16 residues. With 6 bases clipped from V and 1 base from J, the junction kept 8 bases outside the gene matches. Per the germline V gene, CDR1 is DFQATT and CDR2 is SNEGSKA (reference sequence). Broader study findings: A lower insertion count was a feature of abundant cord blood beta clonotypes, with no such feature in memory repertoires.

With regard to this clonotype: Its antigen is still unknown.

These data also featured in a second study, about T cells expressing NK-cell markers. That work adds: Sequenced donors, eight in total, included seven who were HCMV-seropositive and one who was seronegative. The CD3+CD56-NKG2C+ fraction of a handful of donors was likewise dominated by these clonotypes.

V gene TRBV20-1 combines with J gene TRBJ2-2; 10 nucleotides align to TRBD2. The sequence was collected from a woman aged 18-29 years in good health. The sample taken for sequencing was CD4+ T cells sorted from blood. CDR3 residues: CSAPTVAGGNTGELFF. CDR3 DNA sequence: TGCAGTGCACCCACGGTAGCGGGAGGGAACACCGGGGAGCTGTTTTTT.